The clone carrying this T cell receptor beta chain was seen more than once but under ten times. Its antigen is unknown. This sample stems from a study of OX40 agonist ivuxolimab in advanced cancers. Germline lookup yields CDR1 SGHTA and CDR2 FQGNSA. The CDR3 runs 14 residues. V dropped 10 bases and J dropped 0 bases, with 13 bases sitting between them. Profiled with immunoSEQ multiplex PCR; TCRdb holds only in-frame clones, not every one. The sample consists of 60,000 to 95,000 clones, 80% to 90% of them appearing once. Excluded were patients having autoimmune disease history or systemic immunosuppression. General study points: The study did not work out the antigen specificity of the expanded peripheral T cells.

The sample here was CD4+ or CD8+ T cells sorted from blood, taken in a trial of the OX40 agonist ivuxolimab. This chain connects TRBV7-2 to TRBJ1-5; a possible D gene is TRBD1 (6 bases). This sequence was found in an adult with an advanced solid tumor such as melanoma, head and neck, liver or kidney cancer. The CDR3 sequence is CATRGPNSNQPQHF. The DNA for the CDR3 is TGTGCCACCAGGGGACCTAATAGCAATCAGCCCCAGCATTTT.